These T cell receptor beta chains were read from a single sample in a study of blood T cell repertoires in COVID-19. Clones were sequenced by immunoSEQ multiplex PCR, and TCRdb holds only the in-frame ones, with some missing. Found here are 120,000 to 150,000 clones, approximately 85% of them singletons; the top ten hold around 2.9%. The specimen sequenced was peripheral blood. The receptors here all came from a man aged 45-65 years with acute or convalescent COVID-19. CDR3s include the opening cysteine and the closing phenylalanine or tryptophan. The order of the fields is D gene, V gene, CDR3 length, J gene, clone size, CDR3 DNA, CDR3 protein. A D gene is named only where the DNA matches it firmly. Size values are once, few and many counts, or a class for expanded clones, and some rows have none.

>TRBD2|TRBV2|19|TRBJ2-1|NA
TGTGCCAGCAGTGAACCTTCGGGACTAGCGGGAGGGCCCTACAATGAGCAGTTCTTC
CASSEPSGLAGGPYNEQFF
>TRBD1|TRBV5-1|15|TRBJ2-1|NA
TGCGCCAGCAGCGTGGGACAGCAACCCAACAATGAGCAGTTCTTC
CASSVGQQPNNEQFF
>NA|TRBV9|14|TRBJ1-6|NA
TGTGCCAGCAGGGGGCAGGGATTCAATTCACCCCTCCACTTT
CASRGQGFNSPLHF
>NA|TRBV5-5|15|TRBJ1-3|NA
TGTGCCAGCAGCCGGACAGCTCTCCTGGAAAACACCATATATTTT
CASSRTALLENTIYF
>TRBD2|TRBV6-5|14|TRBJ2-7|NA
TGTGCCAGCTGGGCTAGCGGGGCCCTCTACGAGCAGTACTTC
CASWASGALYEQYF
>TRBD1|TRBV9|17|TRBJ2-5|NA
TGTGCCAGCAGCGTAGTTCCGGCTGGACAGGGGGGAGAGACCCAGTACTTC
CASSVVPAGQGGETQYF
>NA|TRBV2|16|TRBJ1-5|NA
TGTGCCAGCACCCAATGGGGGGTTTTTGACAATCAGCCCCAGCATTTT
CASTQWGVFDNQPQHF
>NA|TRBV7-9|14|TRBJ2-7|NA
TGTGCCAGCAGCTCCGGTGGGCTCTCCTACGAGCAGTACTTC
CASSSGGLSYEQYF
>NA|TRBV10-2|12|TRBJ2-7|NA
TGCGCCAGCACCCTGGAGGGGCTCGAGCAGTACTTC
CASTLEGLEQYF
>TRBD2|TRBV3-1/TRBV3-2|16|TRBJ2-7|NA
TGTGCCAGCAGCCAAGATCCTGGGCTAGCGGGAGCCGAGCAGTACTTC
CASSQDPGLAGAEQYF
>NA|TRBV11-3|13|TRBJ2-7|NA
TGTGCCAGCAGCTCTACAGGGAGCTACGAGCAGTACTTC
CASSSTGSYEQYF
>NA|TRBV7-7|13|TRBJ2-7|NA
TGTGCTAGCAGCCCTAACGGGGACTACGAGCAGTACTTC
CASSPNGDYEQYF
>TRBD1|TRBV10-3|15|TRBJ2-1|NA
TGTGCCATCAGTGGGGGGACAGTTACCTACAATGAGCAGTTCTTC
CAISGGTVTYNEQFF
>NA|TRBV5-1|14|TRBJ1-1|NA
TGCGCCAGCAGCTTTACAGGGTCCAACACTGAAGCTTTCTTT
CASSFTGSNTEAFF
>TRBD1|TRBV7-3|15|TRBJ1-4|NA
TGTGCCAGCAGCTTAACCGGACAGGGGGGTGAAAAACTGTTTTTT
CASSLTGQGGEKLFF
>NA|TRBV7-2|17|TRBJ1-5|NA
TGTGCCAGCAGCACCCCTAGGGGGAAGAGGGGTCATCAGCCCCAGCATTTT
CASSTPRGKRGHQPQHF
>NA|TRBV30|15|TRBJ1-6|NA
TGTGCCTGCAAGGAGGAAAGCTCCTATAATTCACCCCTCCACTTT
CACKEESSYNSPLHF
>TRBD1|TRBV9|15|TRBJ2-3|NA
TGTGCCAGCAGCGTAGAGGGACAGGGGACAGATACGCAGTATTTT
CASSVEGQGTDTQYF
>TRBD2|TRBV5-1|16|TRBJ2-7|NA
TGCGCCAGCAGCTTGGCTCTAGCGGGAGACATGAACGAGCAGTACTTC
CASSLALAGDMNEQYF
>TRBD1|TRBV11-3|16|TRBJ2-3|NA
TGTGCCAGCAGCTTTTTGGGGACAGGTTCCACAGATACGCAGTATTTT
CASSFLGTGSTDTQYF
>TRBD1|TRBV18|16|TRBJ1-1|NA
TGTGCCAGCTCATTCGAGACAGGGTCCATGAACACTGAAGCTTTCTTT
CASSFETGSMNTEAFF
>TRBD1|TRBV6-5|13|TRBJ1-1|once
TGTGCCAGCAGAAAGACAGGGGGTTCTGAAGCTTTCTTT
CASRKTGGSEAFF
>NA|TRBV5-4|14|TRBJ2-7|few
TGTGCCAGCAGCTCCCACAGGGATTCCTACGAGCAGTACTTC
CASSSHRDSYEQYF
>NA|TRBV5-6|15|TRBJ1-2|NA
TGTGCCAGCAGCTTGGAAGGGGCAGCCAACTATGGCTACACCTTC
CASSLEGAANYGYTF
>NA|TRBV9|15|TRBJ2-5|NA
TGTGCCAGCAGCGTAGCCCTGGCCAGGGCGGAGACCCAGTACTTC
CASSVALARAETQYF
>TRBD2|TRBV9|15|TRBJ2-1|NA
TGTGCCAGCAGCGTAGGCGGGGGTACCTACAATGAGCAGTTCTTC
CASSVGGGTYNEQFF
>NA|TRBV28|14|TRBJ1-1|NA
TGTGCCACTATAATATCAGGGGCGGTTACTGAAGCTTTCTTT
CATIISGAVTEAFF
>TRBD2|TRBV18|16|TRBJ2-2|NA
TGTGCCAGCTCACCCCTAGCGGGGGCCAACACCGGGGAGCTGTTTTTT
CASSPLAGANTGELFF
>NA|TRBV7-9|16|TRBJ2-1|NA
TGTGCCAGCAGCTTACTTTTGGCAGGGCGGGGCAATGAGCAGTTCTTC
CASSLLLAGRGNEQFF
>TRBD1|TRBV19|16|TRBJ1-2|once
TGTGCCAGTACCCGCGGAAAAACAGGGGGGAACTATGGCTACACCTTC
CASTRGKTGGNYGYTF
>NA|TRBV19|16|TRBJ1-1|NA
TGTGCCAGTAGTATAGTCCCGGGAAGGATTAGCACTGAAGCTTTCTTT
CASSIVPGRISTEAFF
>NA|TRBV19|14|TRBJ1-1|NA
TGTGCCAGCCTTCCGGCAGGTGGATTCACTGAAGCTTTCTTT
CASLPAGGFTEAFF
>NA|TRBV6-5|13|TRBJ1-4|NA
TGTGCCACCCACAGGTCCCTTAATGAAAAACTGTTTTTT
CATHRSLNEKLFF
>TRBD2|TRBV7-9|15|TRBJ2-7|NA
TGTGCCAGCAGCTCGGGACTAGCGGGAGTCTACGAGCAGTACTTC
CASSSGLAGVYEQYF
>TRBD1|TRBV12-3/TRBV12-4|12|TRBJ2-1|NA
TGTGCCAGCAGTCCACAGGGGTCTGAGCAGTTCTTC
CASSPQGSEQFF
>TRBD1|TRBV19|15|TRBJ2-2|NA
TGTGCCAGTAGCCCGACAGGGGCGGACACCGGGGAGCTGTTTTTT
CASSPTGADTGELFF
>NA|TRBV28|16|TRBJ1-4|NA
TGTGCCAGCAGTCCTTCCCTGGGGCTCACTAATGAAAAACTGTTTTTT
CASSPSLGLTNEKLFF